This T cell receptor beta chain came from a study of cytomegalovirus exposure and HLA in healthy donors. General study points: The study labeled more than 150 TCR beta chains cytomegalovirus-associated.

The PCR ran on 60 Vbeta and 13 Jbeta primers. TCRdb's table, derived via immunoSEQ multiplex PCR, lists solely in-frame clones and lacks some. The table lists about 250,000 clones, 80% to 90% of them singletons. Trimming cost V 1 base and J 9 bases; bases outside gene matches: 7. Per germline, CDR1 GTSNPN and CDR2 SVGIG (reference sequence). The CDR3 is made up of 14 amino acids. This clone was picked up one time. Its antigen is as yet unknown. The sequence was obtained from a girl aged 2-15 years in good health and CMV-seronegative. The chain couples TRBV30 to TRBJ2-1, with 9 bases aligning to TRBD2. The sequenced material came from PBMCs. CDR3 region: CAWSGLRGGIEQFF. The DNA for the CDR3 is TGTGCCTGGAGTGGGTTGCGGGGGGGAATTGAGCAGTTCTTC.